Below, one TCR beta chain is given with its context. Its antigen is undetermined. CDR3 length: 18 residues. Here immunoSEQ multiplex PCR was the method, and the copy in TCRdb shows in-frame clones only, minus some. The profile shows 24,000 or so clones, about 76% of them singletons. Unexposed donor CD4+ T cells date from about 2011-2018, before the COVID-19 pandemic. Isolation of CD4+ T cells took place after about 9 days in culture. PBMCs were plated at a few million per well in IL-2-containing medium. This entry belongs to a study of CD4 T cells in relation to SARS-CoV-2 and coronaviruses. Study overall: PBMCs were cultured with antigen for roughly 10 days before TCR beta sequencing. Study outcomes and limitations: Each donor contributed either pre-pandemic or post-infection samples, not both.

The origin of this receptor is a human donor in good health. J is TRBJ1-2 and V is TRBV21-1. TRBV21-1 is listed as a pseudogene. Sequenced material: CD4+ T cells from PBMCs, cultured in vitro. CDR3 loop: CASSEKAPPGQLKPGYTF. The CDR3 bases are TGTGCCAGCAGCGAAAAGGCCCCGCCGGGTCAGCTAAAACCCGGCTACACCTTC.